The 21 T cell receptor beta chains below were found in one sample sequenced in a study of shared clonotypes between healthy human individuals. Profiled with immunoSEQ multiplex PCR; TCRdb holds only in-frame clones, not every one. The table includes more than 550,000 clones, less than 95% detected once. The specimen was memory CD8+ T cells from PBMCs. Subset defined: CD45RO+ cells pooled with CCR7-negative TemRA cells. Every receptor here comes from a man between 18 and 35 years old in good health. Some clones in this sample may be carry-over from other donors' samples.

This clone was recorded only once. The chain recombines TRBV15 with TRBJ2-7; D is perhaps TRBD1 (6 bases). The V and J ends lost 2 bases and 0 bases respectively, with 8 bases between them. The CDR3 contains 14 residues. CDR1 and CDR2 from the germline V gene are LNHNV and YYDKDF (reference sequence). The CDR3: CATSRRGNSYEQYF. The CDR3 DNA is TGTGCCACCAGCAGAAGGGGGAACTCCTACGAGCAGTACTTC.

The chain joins TRBV28 to TRBJ1-4; tentative D call: TRBD1 (6 bases). In germline, CDR1 is MDHEN, CDR2 SYDVKM. The length of the CDR3 is 14 residues. The ends were cut back, 4 bases at V and 5 bases at J, with 11 bases in the middle. The CDR3 DNA follows: TGTGCCAGCAGTTCTAGGGGGGAGAATGAAAAACTGTTTTTT. This codes for CASSSRGENEKLFF.

The chain has TRBV11-2 and TRBJ2-3, with no clear D. V lost 1 base to trimming and J lost 4 bases, with 9 bases between them. Germline CDR1 is SGHAT and CDR2 is FQNNGV. The CDR3 is made up of 14 amino acids. This chain's CDR3 is CASSLVTRADTQYF. In DNA, the CDR3 is TGTGCCAGCAGCTTAGTCACTCGAGCAGATACGCAGTATTTT. The whole variable domain, filled in from reference TRBV11-2 and TRBJ2-3, reads EAGVAQSPRYKIIEKRQSVAFWCNPISGHATLYWYQQILGQGPKLLIQFQNNGVVDDSQLPKDRFSAERLKGVDSTLKIQPAKLEDSAVYLCASSLVTRADTQYFGPGTRLTVL.

The chain is built from TRBV27 and TRBJ1-1, with TRBD1 identical over 7 bases. The CDR3 covers 15 residues. Losses at the gene ends were 5 bases for V and 1 base for J; bases not matched to a gene: 7. The germline V gene encodes CDR1 MNHEY and CDR2 SMNVEV (reference sequence). CDR3 amino acids: CASSIRQGTNTEAFF. The CDR3 DNA sequence: TGTGCCAGCAGTATAAGACAGGGTACGAACACTGAAGCTTTCTTT.

J is TRBJ1-5 and V is TRBV10-3; 8 bases are a match to TRBD1. The trim removed 2 bases at V and 3 bases at J, leaving 3 bases unmatched. The length of the CDR3 is 15 residues. Per germline, CDR1 ENHRY and CDR2 SYGVKD. DNA for the CDR3: TGTGCCATCAGTGAGGACAGGGGATCCAATCAGCCCCAGCATTTT. It yields the protein CAISEDRGSNQPQHF.

The CDR3: CAWSVLGLTYEQYF. Here the CDR3 DNA reads TGTGCCTGGAGTGTACTAGGGCTAACCTACGAGCAGTACTTC. This sequence joins TRBV30 and TRBJ2-7; D may be TRBD2 (5 bases). This CDR3 has 14 residues. Trimming shortened V by 0 bases and J by 2 bases, and 11 bases separated the two germline ends. Germline lookup yields CDR1 GTSNPN and CDR2 SVGIG (reference sequence).

The table lists this clone with a few counts. The chain couples TRBV7-9 to TRBJ1-4; 7 bases agree with TRBD1. This CDR3 is built from 15 residues. Looked up from germline, CDR1 is SEHNR and CDR2 is FQNEAQ (reference sequence). Unmatched junction bases numbered 17, after V lost 7 bases and J lost 12 bases. CDR3 residues: CASISSRGPRTELFF. In DNA, the CDR3 is TGTGCCAGCATCTCCTCTAGGGGGCCCAGGACGGAACTGTTTTTT.

The genes are TRBV28 and TRBJ1-5; D is unclear. The CDR3 has 17 residues. Trimming left V 4 bases short and J 0 bases short, with 16 bases between. Germline V gene data show CDR1 as MDHEN and CDR2 as SYDVKM. CDR3 DNA: TGTGCCAGCAGTTATTCCGGGCTCCTATATAGCAATCAGCCCCAGCATTTT. It is translated as CASSYSGLLYSNQPQHF.

The chain recombines TRBV6-6 with TRBJ2-1; TRBD2 aligns across 14 bases. The CDR3 totals 16 residues. The V gene end was trimmed by 2 bases and the J gene end by 14 bases; junction bases not matched to a gene: 11. CDR1 is MNHNY, CDR2 SVGAGI, per germline (reference sequence). CDR3 protein: CASSYTPTSGRAAKFF. The CDR3 coding sequence is TGTGCCAGCAGTTACACCCCGACTAGCGGGAGGGCCGCGAAGTTCTTC.

V gene TRBV27 combines with J gene TRBJ2-7, with D possibly matching TRBD1 (5 bases). The CDR3 spans 14 residues. V shed 3 bases and J shed 5 bases, with 14 bases lying between them. The germline V gene encodes CDR1 MNHEY and CDR2 SMNVEV (reference sequence). The CDR3 sequence: CASSFQGHLNEQYF. The DNA of the CDR3 is TGTGCCAGCAGTTTCCAGGGCCACCTTAACGAGCAGTACTTC.

The chain is built from TRBV28 and TRBJ2-7; D is possibly TRBD1 (6 bases). The V gene lost 5 bases and the J gene lost 6 bases, with 14 bases spanning the gap. The CDR3 totals 13 residues. Per germline, CDR1 MDHEN and CDR2 SYDVKM. The DNA of the CDR3 is TGTGCCAGCAGTCAGGGGACCGCCCTCGAGCAGTACTTC. Its translation: CASSQGTALEQYF.

This rearrangement joins TRBV28 to TRBJ2-2, with D uncertain. Germline V gene lookup returns CDR1 MDHEN and CDR2 SYDVKM. CDR3 length: 15 residues. With 4 bases removed from V and 8 bases from J, the gap between germline ends came to 17 bases. CDR3 residues: CASSSPPMGAGELFF. The CDR3 DNA follows: TGTGCCAGCAGTTCGCCTCCGATGGGTGCGGGGGAGCTGTTTTTT.

This chain links TRBV11-2 with TRBJ2-5, with 7 bases that match TRBD2. The DNA end is a closer match to TRBJ2-7, so the J assignment may be wrong. The CDR3 has 15 amino acids. The germline CDR1 and CDR2 sequences are SGHAT and FQNNGV. CDR3 in amino acids: CASSLVAGVIYEQYF. The DNA of the CDR3 is TGTGCCAGCAGCTTAGTTGCGGGAGTTATCTACGAGCAGTACTTC.

About this clone: Other DNA sequences in this specimen translate into the identical CDR3. The chain recombines TRBV27 with TRBJ2-7; TRBD1 matches 8 bases. V was clipped by 6 bases and J by 1 base; unmatched bases: 5. Germline CDR1 and CDR2: MNHEY and SMNVEV (reference sequence). CDR3 size: 14 residues. The CDR3 is CASSPRQGSYEQYF. DNA of the CDR3: TGTGCCAGCAGCCCTAGACAGGGGTCCTACGAGCAGTACTTC.

The rearrangement links TRBV27 to TRBJ1-5; 8 nucleotides align to TRBD1. This CDR3 contains 17 residues. V trimming: 1 base; J trimming: 3 bases; junction bases outside the gene matches: 8. CDR1 is MNHEY and CDR2 is SMNVEV in the germline V gene (reference sequence). CDR3 protein: CASSLFRKTGDNQPQHF. The CDR3 DNA sequence: TGTGCCAGCAGTTTATTTCGAAAGACAGGGGACAATCAGCCCCAGCATTTT.

The chain combines TRBV6-1 with TRBJ2-1, with D unclear. The CDR3 is made up of 14 amino acids. The V end lost 2 bases, the J end lost 5 bases, and 10 bases lay between the germline ends. Germline-derived CDR1 and CDR2 are MNHNS and SASEGT. CDR3 coding DNA: TGTGCCAGCAGTGAATTCGCCCGGGACAATGAGCAGTTCTTC. Its translation: CASSEFARDNEQFF.

This clone has only one observation. This chain connects TRBV27 to TRBJ2-4; a possible D gene is TRBD1 (5 bases). Germline-derived CDR1 and CDR2 are MNHEY and SMNVEV (reference sequence). V shed 0 bases and J shed 0 bases, with 9 bases lying between them. The CDR3 totals 16 residues. This CDR3 is CASSLSLGPAKNIQYF. The CDR3 DNA reads TGTGCCAGCAGTTTATCTTTGGGGCCAGCCAAAAACATTCAGTACTTC.

The rearrangement links TRBV2 to TRBJ2-3, with 10 bases lining up with TRBD1. The germline V gene encodes CDR1 SNHLY and CDR2 FYNNEI. V dropped 9 bases and J dropped 3; count of bases not matched to a gene: 12. The CDR3 sequence is 16 residues long. The CDR3 loop is CARNTGTGVGTDTQYF. CDR3 sequence (DNA): TGTGCCAGGAACACCGGGACAGGGGTGGGGACAGATACGCAGTATTTT. Filled out from reference TRBV2 and TRBJ2-3, the complete variable domain reads EPEVTQTPSHQVTQMGQEVILRCVPISNHLYFYWYRQILGQKVEFLVSFYNNEISEKSEIFDDQFSVERPDGSNFTLKIRSTKLEDSAMYFCARNTGTGVGTDTQYFGPGTRLTVL.

The chain employs TRBV7-9 and TRBJ2-2; 12 bases are a match to TRBD1. V dropped 5 bases and J dropped 6; count of bases not matched to a gene: 7. Germline lookup yields CDR1 SEHNR and CDR2 FQNEAQ (reference sequence). There are 16 residues in the CDR3. The CDR3 region is CASSPPGQGASGELFF. The CDR3 nucleotides are TGTGCCAGCAGCCCTCCGGGACAGGGGGCCTCCGGGGAGCTGTTTTTT.

The chain uses TRBV7-9 and TRBJ2-7, with 11 bases identical to TRBD2. The CDR3 runs 16 residues. The junction had 3 bases not matched to a gene; V was cut back by 0 bases and J by 2 bases. Germline V gene lookup returns CDR1 SEHNR and CDR2 FQNEAQ (reference sequence). CDR3 in DNA: TGTGCCAGCAGCTTAGCCGGGACTAGCGGAACCTACGAGCAGTACTTC. Translating gives CASSLAGTSGTYEQYF.

Points on this clone: The sample holds other DNA sequences that translate to the same CDR3. Here the CDR3 reads CASSPLRTDTQYF. Here the CDR3 DNA reads TGTGCCAGCAGTCCGCTGCGCACAGATACGCAGTATTTT. The V gene is TRBV27, the J gene TRBJ2-3; D unresolved. The CDR3 has 13 residues. Trimming removed 5 bases at V and 1 base at J, with 7 bases between. Germline V CDR1 and CDR2: MNHEY, SMNVEV (reference sequence).